Each of the 30 T cell receptor beta chains below was sequenced from the same sample in a study of pediatric ulcerative colitis. Rectal tissue came from one to two pinch biopsies taken at colonoscopy. Only in-frame clones appear in the TCRdb table, and some are missing; sequencing was by immunoSEQ multiplex PCR. Of tens of thousands of clones listed, 60% to 75% were seen once; the top ten hold 0.65% to 0.75%. Input material: gut tissue. All receptors come from a boy aged 5-17 years with moderate ulcerative colitis.

This clone was seen a few times. The chain carries TRBV5-1 and TRBJ1-1; D gene uncertain. V was clipped by 6 bases and J by 3 bases, with 12 bases between them. The CDR3 runs to 13 residues. The germline CDR1 and CDR2 sequences are SGHRS and YFSETQ. The CDR3, as DNA: TGCGCCAGCACGCGCGAGGGCCACACTGAAGCTTTCTTT. Encoded protein: CASTREGHTEAFF.

The chain carries TRBV7-6 and TRBJ1-3; TRBD1 might be the D (6 bases). V was clipped by 5 bases and J by 2 bases, with 19 bases between them. The CDR3 has 17 amino acids. CDR1 is SGHVS and CDR2 is FNYEAQ in the germline V gene. The CDR3 is CASSRGQFNTAGNTIYF. The CDR3 nucleotides read TGTGCCAGCAGCCGAGGACAGTTTAATACCGCTGGAAACACCATATATTTT.

The sample holds a few counts of this clone. The genes are TRBV28 and TRBJ1-2; D gene uncertain. Germline CDR1 MDHEN, CDR2 SYDVKM. Between the trimmed V and J ends, which lost 5 bases and 4 bases, there was a span of 11 bases. This CDR3 comprises 13 residues. The CDR3 nucleotides read TGTGCCAGCAGTCCTACCAGCATCTATGGCTACACCTTC. Amino acid sequence: CASSPTSIYGYTF.

The V gene is TRBV30, the J gene TRBJ1-4; a possible D gene is TRBD1 (5 bases). The CDR3 is 15 amino acids. With 2 bases removed from V and 8 bases from J, the gap between germline ends came to 18 bases. Germline assignment: CDR1 GTSNPN and CDR2 SVGIG (reference sequence). CDR3 bases: TGTGCCTGGAGTAGGTCGGGAAGGGGTGGAGAAAAACTGTTTTTT. It specifies CAWSRSGRGGEKLFF.

V gene TRBV6-5 combines with J gene TRBJ1-2, with D possibly being TRBD1 (6 bases). The V and J ends lost 7 bases and 4 bases respectively, with 13 bases between them. From germline, CDR1 is MNHEY and CDR2 SVGAGI. This CDR3 contains 13 residues. The CDR3 DNA sequence: TGTGCCAGCAAGGGGGGCGCGGGCTATGGCTACACCTTC. This codes for CASKGGAGYGYTF.

This clone showed up just a few times. The chain couples TRBV2 to TRBJ1-5; 7 nucleotides agree with TRBD1. Germline lookup yields CDR1 SNHLY and CDR2 FYNNEI. V lost 1 base and J lost 0; bases outside the gene matches: 3. The CDR3 contains 16 residues. This CDR3 is CASSEEGAVSNQPQHF. In nucleotides, the CDR3 is TGTGCCAGCAGTGAAGAGGGGGCAGTTAGCAATCAGCCCCAGCATTTT.

The CDR3 coding sequence is TGTGCCAGCAGCCCCACCGGGACATCCTACTACGAGCAGTACTTC. This sequence encodes CASSPTGTSYYEQYF. This chain connects TRBV11-2 to TRBJ2-7, with a possible D match to TRBD1 (6 bases). Trimming cost V 5 bases and J 3 bases, with 17 bases left between them. Germline CDR1 is SGHAT and CDR2 is FQNNGV. There are 15 residues in the CDR3.

The chain recombines TRBV29-1 with TRBJ2-7; D remains ambiguous. V dropped 6 bases and J dropped 6 bases, with 15 bases sitting between them. The CDR3 runs 12 residues. CDR1 is SQVTM and CDR2 is ANQGSEA in the germline V gene. CDR3 residues: CSVAKEGIEQYF. Here the CDR3 DNA reads TGCAGCGTAGCCAAGGAAGGCATCGAGCAGTACTTC.

V usage is TRBV6-5 and J usage is TRBJ1-3; 7 positions match TRBD1. This CDR3 is 15 amino acids long. The trim removed 5 bases at V and 0 bases at J, leaving 4 bases unmatched. CDR1 is MNHEY, CDR2 SVGAGI, per germline. CDR3 in amino acids: CASSLGTVSGNTIYF. As DNA, the CDR3 is TGTGCCAGCAGTCTAGGGACAGTCTCTGGAAACACCATATATTTT.

This clone has just one count. This sequence joins TRBV7-3 and TRBJ2-2; no definite D call. CDR1 is SGHTA, CDR2 FQGTGA, per germline. Trimming removed 0 bases at V and 8 bases at J, with 4 bases between. The CDR3 is made up of 12 amino acids. CDR3 sequence (DNA): TGTGCCAGCAGCTTAACTTCTGGGGAGCTGTTTTTT. As protein: CASSLTSGELFF.

This clone was seen only a few times. This chain uses TRBV19 with TRBJ2-3; possibly TRBD2 for D (6 bases). From germline, CDR1 is LNHDA and CDR2 SQIVND (reference sequence). The CDR3 totals 15 residues. V dropped 1 base and J dropped 3 bases, with 11 bases sitting between them. The CDR3 nucleotides are TGTGCCAGTAGTATAGCGGGAGTGAGGACAGATACGCAGTATTTT. Protein: CASSIAGVRTDTQYF.

This rearrangement joins TRBV11-3 to TRBJ1-1, with D unclear. V lost 1 base to trimming and J lost 1 base, with 4 bases between them. This CDR3 spans 13 amino acids. From germline, CDR1 is SGHNT and CDR2 YENEEA. The DNA for the CDR3 is TGTGCCAGCAGCTTAGGGCCGAACACTGAAGCTTTCTTT. It yields the protein CASSLGPNTEAFF.

The rearrangement uses TRBV6-5 and TRBJ2-7; possibly TRBD1 for D (5 bases). Trimming pared 2 bases from V and 6 bases from J, leaving 17 bases between. The CDR3 covers 15 residues. Germline CDR1 and CDR2: MNHEY and SVGAGI. CDR3 DNA sequence: TGTGCCAGCAGTTACCGGCCAGGGCGGTCGGCCGAGCAGTACTTC. Its translation: CASSYRPGRSAEQYF.

V is TRBV28 and J is TRBJ1-5; tentative D call: TRBD1 (5 bases). Per the germline V gene, CDR1 is MDHEN and CDR2 is SYDVKM. The CDR3 spans 19 residues. V lost 6 bases to trimming and J lost 0 bases, with 24 bases between them. The CDR3 here is CASRKGSPRGSYSNQPQHF. Written as DNA, the CDR3 is TGTGCCAGCAGAAAGGGCTCCCCTAGGGGTTCTTATAGCAATCAGCCCCAGCATTTT.

CDR3 sequence: CASSSYTGELFF. CDR3 DNA: TGTGCCAGCAGCTCTTACACCGGGGAGCTGTTTTTT. The chain links TRBV11-3 to TRBJ2-2, with D uncertain. CDR1 and CDR2 from the germline V gene are SGHNT and YENEEA. Trimming took 4 bases from V and 3 from J, leaving 3 bases between them. The CDR3 loop spans 12 amino acids.

The J gene is TRBJ2-7, the V gene TRBV14, with TRBD2 as a possible D gene (7 bases). CDR1 and CDR2 from the germline V gene are SGHDN and FVKESK. The CDR3 has 12 amino acids. Trimming took 3 bases from V and 8 from J, leaving 11 bases between them. CDR3: CASSQGGGQQYF. The DNA for the CDR3 is TGTGCCAGCAGCCAGGGAGGGGGGCAGCAGTACTTC. Filled out from reference TRBV14 and TRBJ2-7, the complete variable domain reads EAGVTQFPSHSVIEKGQTVTLRCDPISGHDNLYWYRRVMGKEIKFLLHFVKESKQDESGMPNNRFLAERTGGTYSTLKVQPAELEDSGVYFCASSQGGGQQYFGPGTRLTVT.

The V and J genes are TRBV11-1 and TRBJ2-7; 10 bases match TRBD2. This CDR3 is built from 15 residues. Per the germline V gene, CDR1 is SGHAT and CDR2 is FQDESV (reference sequence). With 1 base clipped from V and 1 base from J, the junction kept 1 base outside the gene matches. DNA of the CDR3: TGTGCCAGCAGCTTAGGACTAGCGGGTTCCTACGAGCAGTACTTC. The encoded protein is CASSLGLAGSYEQYF. The whole variable domain, remainder taken from reference TRBV11-1 and TRBJ2-7, is EAEVAQSPRYKITEKSQAVAFWCDPISGHATLYWYRQILGQGPELLVQFQDESVVDDSQLPKDRFSAERLKGVDSTLKIQPAELGDSAMYLCASSLGLAGSYEQYFGPGTRLTVT.

The chain carries TRBV5-4 and TRBJ1-2; TRBD1 might be the D (6 bases). The germline gives CDR1 SGHNT, CDR2 YYREEE (reference sequence). This CDR3 has 16 residues. Deletions cut 1 base from V and 7 bases from J, with 20 bases between. The DNA for the CDR3 is TGTGCCAGCAGCTTGAGGCAGGGGCATTTTCCGCGTGGCTACACCTTC. Its protein is CASSLRQGHFPRGYTF.

The chain links TRBV4-1 to TRBJ2-7; D is ambiguous. Germline CDR1 MGHRA, CDR2 YSYEKL. Between the trimmed V and J ends, which lost 1 base and 5 bases, there was a span of 18 bases. This CDR3 has 16 residues. CDR3 residues: CASSQAPGIYQDEQYF. The CDR3, as DNA: TGCGCCAGCAGCCAAGCCCCCGGAATTTACCAGGACGAGCAGTACTTC.

The chain combines TRBV30 with TRBJ2-6, with D unclear. CDR3 length: 13 amino acids. In germline, CDR1 is GTSNPN, CDR2 SVGIG (reference sequence). V lost 3 bases and J lost 3, with 6 bases in between. In nucleotides, the CDR3 is TGTGCCTGGAGCGTTATTGGGGCCAACGTCCTGACTTTC. Translation gives CAWSVIGANVLTF.

This chain links TRBV28 with TRBJ1-5; 9 nucleotides match TRBD1. CDR1 is MDHEN, CDR2 SYDVKM, per germline. V lost 10 bases and J lost 5; bases outside the gene matches: 9. The CDR3 is 14 residues long. The CDR3 loop is CATFKQGAYQPQHF. The CDR3 nucleotides read TGTGCCACCTTCAAACAGGGGGCCTATCAGCCCCAGCATTTT.

The chain uses TRBV28 and TRBJ2-5, with D unclear. Trimming pared 3 bases from V and 1 base from J, leaving 6 bases between. The germline gives CDR1 MDHEN, CDR2 SYDVKM. This CDR3 is built from 13 residues. CDR3 sequence (DNA): TGTGCCAGCAGTTTTTTGGTCCAAGAGACCCAGTACTTC. Amino acids: CASSFLVQETQYF.

The chain is built from TRBV14 and TRBJ1-3, with D uncertain. The CDR3 spans 16 residues. Germline CDR1 and CDR2: SGHDN and FVKESK. V was cut by 0 bases and J by 0 bases, with 9 bases left in between. The DNA for the CDR3 is TGTGCCAGCAGCCAAGAGAGGTTACGCTCTGGAAACACCATATATTTT. This encodes CASSQERLRSGNTIYF.

This chain connects TRBV7-2 to TRBJ2-5; D call uncertain. This CDR3 has 14 residues. Trimming pared 1 base from V and 2 bases from J, leaving 8 bases between. Germline V CDR1 and CDR2: SGHTA, FQGNSA. This CDR3 is CASSLEVLQETQYF. DNA for the CDR3: TGTGCCAGCAGCTTAGAGGTTCTGCAAGAGACCCAGTACTTC.

V and J are TRBV30 and TRBJ1-1; D remains unclear. Germline loops: CDR1 GTSNPN, CDR2 SVGIG (reference sequence). This CDR3 has 15 residues. The V gene lost 4 bases and the J gene lost 6 bases, with 21 bases spanning the gap. CDR3 nucleotide sequence: TGTGCCTGGACCCAAAAGGAGGCAGGTTCAGCTGAAGCTTTCTTT. Its protein is CAWTQKEAGSAEAFF. The full variable domain, rest sourced from reference TRBV30 and TRBJ1-1, is SQTIHQWPATLVQPVGSPLSLECTVEGTSNPNLYWYRQAAGRGLQLLFYSVGIGQISSEVPQNLSASRPQDRQFILSSKKLLLSDSGFYLCAWTQKEAGSAEAFFGQGTRLTVV.

The chain is built from TRBV5-1 and TRBJ2-3; maybe TRBD1 (5 bases). V was clipped by 5 bases and J by 0 bases, with 7 bases between them. The CDR3 is made up of 13 amino acids. Per the germline V gene, CDR1 is SGHRS and CDR2 is YFSETQ. CDR3 coding DNA: TGCGCCAGCAGGGACACGAGCACAGATACGCAGTATTTT. It codes for CASRDTSTDTQYF.

In its sample, this clone was seen once. In DNA form, the CDR3 reads TGTGCCAGCAGGAAAGGGGCTCAGCCCCAGCATTTT. It specifies CASRKGAQPQHF. The genes are TRBV28 and TRBJ1-5; perhaps TRBD1 as D (5 bases). The CDR3 runs to 12 residues. The germline gives CDR1 MDHEN, CDR2 SYDVKM. Deletions cut 6 bases from V and 6 bases from J, with 9 bases between.

DNA of the CDR3: TGCGCCAGCAGCTTCCTCTACGAGCAGTACTTC. This codes for CASSFLYEQYF. The rearrangement links TRBV10-1 to TRBJ2-7; D is ambiguous. Germline loops: CDR1 WNHNN, CDR2 SYGVQD (reference sequence). This CDR3 region has 11 residues. Trimming removed 6 bases from V and 3 bases from J, with 6 bases in between.

The chain links TRBV6-1 to TRBJ2-7; a weak D match, TRBD2 (7 bases). The CDR3 runs to 13 residues. Germline V gives CDR1 MNHNS, CDR2 SASEGT. V was cut by 7 bases and J by 3 bases, with 13 bases left in between. CDR3 residues: CASMPGGGYEQYF. The CDR3, as DNA: TGTGCCAGCATGCCGGGGGGCGGCTACGAGCAGTACTTC.

The chain joins TRBV6-1 to TRBJ2-6; 9 bases match TRBD1. Germline V gene sequence: CDR1 MNHNS, CDR2 SASEGT. V trimming: 3 bases; J trimming: 0 bases; junction bases outside the gene matches: 6. CDR3 length: 18 residues. CDR3 nucleotides: TGTGCCAGCAGTGATCGGGACAGGGTGGGCTCTGGGGCCAACGTCCTGACTTTC. Its protein product is CASSDRDRVGSGANVLTF.